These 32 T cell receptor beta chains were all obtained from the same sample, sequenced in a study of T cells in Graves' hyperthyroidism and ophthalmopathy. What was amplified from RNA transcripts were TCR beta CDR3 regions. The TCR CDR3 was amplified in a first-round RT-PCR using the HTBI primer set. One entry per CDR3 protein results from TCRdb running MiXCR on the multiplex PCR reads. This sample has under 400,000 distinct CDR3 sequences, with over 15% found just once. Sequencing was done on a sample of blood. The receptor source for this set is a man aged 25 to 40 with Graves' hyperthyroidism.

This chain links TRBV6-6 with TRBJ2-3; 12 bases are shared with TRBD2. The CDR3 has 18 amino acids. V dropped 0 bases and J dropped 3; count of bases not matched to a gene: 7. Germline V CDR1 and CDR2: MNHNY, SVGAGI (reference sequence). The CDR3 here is CASSYSMTSGSYTDTQYF. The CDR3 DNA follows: TGTGCCAGCAGTTACTCTATGACTAGCGGGAGTTATACAGATACGCAGTATTTT.

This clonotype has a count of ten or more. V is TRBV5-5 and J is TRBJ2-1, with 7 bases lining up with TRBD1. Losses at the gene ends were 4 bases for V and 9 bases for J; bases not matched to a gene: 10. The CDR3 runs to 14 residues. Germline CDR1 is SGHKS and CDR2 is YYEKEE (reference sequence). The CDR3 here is CASSLRTGLREQFF. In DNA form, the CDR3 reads TGTGCCAGCAGCCTGAGGACAGGTCTGCGTGAGCAGTTCTTC.

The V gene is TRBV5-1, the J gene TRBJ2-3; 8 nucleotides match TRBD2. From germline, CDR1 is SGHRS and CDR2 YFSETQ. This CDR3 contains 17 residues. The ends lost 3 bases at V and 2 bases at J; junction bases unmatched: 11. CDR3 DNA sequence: TGCGCCAGCAGCTCTACCGGGACTAGATTTCTCACAGATACGCAGTATTTT. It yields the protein CASSSTGTRFLTDTQYF.

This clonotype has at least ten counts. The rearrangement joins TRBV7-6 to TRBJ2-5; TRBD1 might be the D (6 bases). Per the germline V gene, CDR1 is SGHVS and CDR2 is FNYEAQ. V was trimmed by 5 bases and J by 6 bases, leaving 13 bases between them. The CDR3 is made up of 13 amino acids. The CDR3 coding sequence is TGTGCCAGCAGCCTCAACAGGGTAAAGACCCAGTACTTC. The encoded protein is CASSLNRVKTQYF.

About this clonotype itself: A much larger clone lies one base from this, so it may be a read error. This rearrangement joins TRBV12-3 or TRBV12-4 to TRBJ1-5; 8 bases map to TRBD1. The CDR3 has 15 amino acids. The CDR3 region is CASSLSGQGEQPRHF. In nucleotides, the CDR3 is TGTGCCAGCAGTCTCTCAGGACAGGGTGAGCAGCCCCGGCATTTT.

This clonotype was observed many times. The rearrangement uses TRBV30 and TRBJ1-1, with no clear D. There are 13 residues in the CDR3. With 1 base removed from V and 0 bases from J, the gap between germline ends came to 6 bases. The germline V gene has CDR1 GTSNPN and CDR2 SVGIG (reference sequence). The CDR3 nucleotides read TGTGCCTGGAGTGAACAGATGAACACTGAAGCTTTCTTT. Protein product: CAWSEQMNTEAFF.

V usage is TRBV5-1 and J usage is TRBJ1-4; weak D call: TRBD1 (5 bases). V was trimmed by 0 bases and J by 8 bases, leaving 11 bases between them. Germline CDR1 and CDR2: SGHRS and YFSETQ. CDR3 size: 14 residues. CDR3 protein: CASSLGEGAEKLFF. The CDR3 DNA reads TGCGCCAGCAGCTTGGGCGAAGGGGCCGAAAAACTGTTTTTT.

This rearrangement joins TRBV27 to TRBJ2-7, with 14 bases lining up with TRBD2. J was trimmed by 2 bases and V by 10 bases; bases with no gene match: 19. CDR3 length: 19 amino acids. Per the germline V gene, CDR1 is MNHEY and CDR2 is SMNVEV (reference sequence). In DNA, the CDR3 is TGTGCCACCAGGGAAACCAGGACTAGCGGGAGGCTCGAACCCTACGAGCAGTACTTC. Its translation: CATRETRTSGRLEPYEQYF.

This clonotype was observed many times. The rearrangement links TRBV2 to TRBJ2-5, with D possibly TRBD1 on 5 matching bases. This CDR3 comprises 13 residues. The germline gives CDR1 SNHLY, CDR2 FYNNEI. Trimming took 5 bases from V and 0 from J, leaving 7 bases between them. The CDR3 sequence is CASSPGNQETQYF. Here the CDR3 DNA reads TGTGCCAGCAGTCCAGGGAACCAAGAGACCCAGTACTTC.

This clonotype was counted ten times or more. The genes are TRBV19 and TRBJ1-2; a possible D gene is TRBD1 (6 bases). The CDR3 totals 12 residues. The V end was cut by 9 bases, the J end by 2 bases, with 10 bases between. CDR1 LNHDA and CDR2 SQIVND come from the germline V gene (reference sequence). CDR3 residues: CASNQGNYGYTF. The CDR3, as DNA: TGTGCCAGCAACCAGGGGAACTATGGCTACACCTTC.

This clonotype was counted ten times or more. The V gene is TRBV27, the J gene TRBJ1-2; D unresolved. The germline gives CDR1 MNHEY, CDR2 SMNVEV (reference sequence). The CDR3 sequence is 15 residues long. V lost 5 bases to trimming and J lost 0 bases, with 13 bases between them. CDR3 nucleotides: TGTGCCAGCAGTCCCCATGCGGCTGCTAACTATGGCTACACCTTC. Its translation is CASSPHAAANYGYTF.

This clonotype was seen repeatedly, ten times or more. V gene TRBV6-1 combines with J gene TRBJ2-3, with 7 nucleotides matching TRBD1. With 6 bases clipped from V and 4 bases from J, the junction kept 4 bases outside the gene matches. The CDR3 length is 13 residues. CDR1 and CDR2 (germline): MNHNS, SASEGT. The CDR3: CASRTGISDTQYF. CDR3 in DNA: TGTGCCAGCAGGACAGGGATCTCAGATACGCAGTATTTT.

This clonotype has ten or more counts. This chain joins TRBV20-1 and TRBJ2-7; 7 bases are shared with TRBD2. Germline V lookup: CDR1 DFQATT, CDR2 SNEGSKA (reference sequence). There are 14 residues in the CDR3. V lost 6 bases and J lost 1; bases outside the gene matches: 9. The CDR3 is CSAKWGGKSYEQYF. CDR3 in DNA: TGCAGTGCCAAGTGGGGGGGGAAATCCTACGAGCAGTACTTC.

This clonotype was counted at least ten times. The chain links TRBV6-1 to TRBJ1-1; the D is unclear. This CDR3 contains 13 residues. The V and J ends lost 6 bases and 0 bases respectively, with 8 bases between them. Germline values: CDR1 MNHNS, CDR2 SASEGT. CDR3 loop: CASRRDMNTEAFF. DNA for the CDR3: TGTGCCAGCAGACGTGATATGAACACTGAAGCTTTCTTT.

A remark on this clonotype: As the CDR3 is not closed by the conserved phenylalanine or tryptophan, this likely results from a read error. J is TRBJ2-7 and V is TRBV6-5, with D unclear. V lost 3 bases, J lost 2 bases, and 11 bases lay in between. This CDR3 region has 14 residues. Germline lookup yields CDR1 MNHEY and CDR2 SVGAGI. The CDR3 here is CASSYADGTYEQYS. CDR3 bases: TGTGCCAGCAGTTATGCGGACGGTACCTACGAGCAGTACTCC.

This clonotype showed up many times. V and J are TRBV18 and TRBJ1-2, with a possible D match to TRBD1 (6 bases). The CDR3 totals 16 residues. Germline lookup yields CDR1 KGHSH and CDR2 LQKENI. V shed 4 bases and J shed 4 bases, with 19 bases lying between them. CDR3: CASSRGNREGAYGYTF. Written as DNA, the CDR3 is TGTGCCAGCTCACGGGGCAACAGGGAGGGCGCCTATGGCTACACCTTC.

CDR3: CASSLDRLEDQPQHF. The CDR3 DNA reads as TGTGCCAGCAGTTTAGATCGGTTGGAGGATCAGCCCCAGCATTTT. The rearrangement links TRBV28 to TRBJ1-5; D is unclear. Germline V CDR1 and CDR2: MDHEN, SYDVKM. The CDR3 contains 15 residues. V dropped 2 bases and J dropped 5 bases, with 13 bases sitting between them.

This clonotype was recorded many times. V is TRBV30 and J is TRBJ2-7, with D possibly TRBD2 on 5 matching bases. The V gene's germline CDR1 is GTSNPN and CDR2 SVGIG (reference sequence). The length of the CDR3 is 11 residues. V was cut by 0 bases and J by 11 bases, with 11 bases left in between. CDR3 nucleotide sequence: TGTGCCTGGAGTGTACTGGAGGTGGAGTACTTC. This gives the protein CAWSVLEVEYF.

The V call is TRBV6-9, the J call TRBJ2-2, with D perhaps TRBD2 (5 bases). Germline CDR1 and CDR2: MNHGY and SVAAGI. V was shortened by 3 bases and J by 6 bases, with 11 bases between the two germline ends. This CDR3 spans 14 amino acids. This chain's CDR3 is CASSYGAVAGELFF. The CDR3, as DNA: TGTGCCAGCAGTTACGGAGCGGTCGCCGGGGAGCTGTTTTTT.

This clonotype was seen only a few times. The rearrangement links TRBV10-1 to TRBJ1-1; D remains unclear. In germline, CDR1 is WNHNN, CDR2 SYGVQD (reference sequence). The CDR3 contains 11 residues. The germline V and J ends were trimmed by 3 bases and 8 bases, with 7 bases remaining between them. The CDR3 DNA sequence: TGCGCCAGCAGTGATGGGAAAGAAGCTTTCTTT. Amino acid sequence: CASSDGKEAFF.

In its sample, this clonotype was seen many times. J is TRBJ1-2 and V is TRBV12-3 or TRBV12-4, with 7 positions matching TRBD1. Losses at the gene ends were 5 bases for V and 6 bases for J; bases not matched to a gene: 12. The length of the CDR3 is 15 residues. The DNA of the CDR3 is TGTGCCAGCAGTGTCGCTGTCGTGCAGGGGGATGGCTACACCTTC. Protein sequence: CASSVAVVQGDGYTF.

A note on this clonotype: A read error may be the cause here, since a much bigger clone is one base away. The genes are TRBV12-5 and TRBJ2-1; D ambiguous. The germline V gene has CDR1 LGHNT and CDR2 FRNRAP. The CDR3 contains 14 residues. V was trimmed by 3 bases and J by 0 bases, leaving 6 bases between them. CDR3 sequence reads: CASGFRSSYNEQFF. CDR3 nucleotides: TGTGCTAGTGGTTTCCGGAGCTCCTACAATGAGCAGTTCTTC.

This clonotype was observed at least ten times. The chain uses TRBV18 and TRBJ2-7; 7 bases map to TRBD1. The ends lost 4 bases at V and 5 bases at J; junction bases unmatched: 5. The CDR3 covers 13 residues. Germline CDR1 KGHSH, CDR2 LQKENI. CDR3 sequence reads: CASSRYDRDEQYF. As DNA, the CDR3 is TGTGCCAGCTCACGATACGACAGGGACGAGCAGTACTTC. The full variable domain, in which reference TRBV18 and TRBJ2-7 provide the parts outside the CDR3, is NAGVMQNPRHLVRRRGQEARLRCSPMKGHSHVYWYRQLPEEGLKFMVYLQKENIIDESGMPKERFSAEFPKEGPSILRIQQVVRGDSAAYFCASSRYDRDEQYFGPGTRLTVT.

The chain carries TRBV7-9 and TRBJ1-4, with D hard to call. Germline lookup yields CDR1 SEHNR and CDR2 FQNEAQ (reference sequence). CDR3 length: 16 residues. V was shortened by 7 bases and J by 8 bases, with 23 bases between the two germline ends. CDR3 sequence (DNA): TGTGCCAGCACCGCGGGCAAGGGATCGACCTTCGAAAAACTGTTTTTT. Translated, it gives CASTAGKGSTFEKLFF. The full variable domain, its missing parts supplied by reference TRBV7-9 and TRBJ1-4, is DTGVSQNPRHKITKRGQNVTFRCDPISEHNRLYWYRQTLGQGPEFLTYFQNEAQLEKSRLLSDRFSAERPKGSFSTLEIQRTEQGDSAMYLCASTAGKGSTFEKLFFGSGTQLSVL.

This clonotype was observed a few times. The CDR3 DNA follows: TGCAGTGCTAGAGATCTCGTGGTAGTTCCCTACAATGAGCAGTTCTTC. This translates into CSARDLVVVPYNEQFF. The V and J genes are TRBV20-1 and TRBJ2-1; D is unresolved. The V gene's germline CDR1 is DFQATT and CDR2 SNEGSKA (reference sequence). This CDR3 contains 16 residues. The germline V and J ends were trimmed by 0 bases and 2 bases, with 14 bases remaining between them.

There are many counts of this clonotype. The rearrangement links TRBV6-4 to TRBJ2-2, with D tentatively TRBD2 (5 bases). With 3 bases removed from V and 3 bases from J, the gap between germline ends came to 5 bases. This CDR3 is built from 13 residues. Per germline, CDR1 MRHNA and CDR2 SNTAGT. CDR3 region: CASSEADTGELFF. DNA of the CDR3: TGTGCCAGCAGTGAAGCGGACACCGGGGAGCTGTTTTTT.

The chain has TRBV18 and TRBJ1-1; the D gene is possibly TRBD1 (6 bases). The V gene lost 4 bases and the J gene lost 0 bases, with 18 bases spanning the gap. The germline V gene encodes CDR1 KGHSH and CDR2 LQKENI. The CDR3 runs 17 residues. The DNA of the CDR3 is TGTGCCAGCTCACGAGTGCCAGAGACAGGAATGAACACTGAAGCTTTCTTT. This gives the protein CASSRVPETGMNTEAFF. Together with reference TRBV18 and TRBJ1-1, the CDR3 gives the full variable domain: NAGVMQNPRHLVRRRGQEARLRCSPMKGHSHVYWYRQLPEEGLKFMVYLQKENIIDESGMPKERFSAEFPKEGPSILRIQQVVRGDSAAYFCASSRVPETGMNTEAFFGQGTRLTVV.

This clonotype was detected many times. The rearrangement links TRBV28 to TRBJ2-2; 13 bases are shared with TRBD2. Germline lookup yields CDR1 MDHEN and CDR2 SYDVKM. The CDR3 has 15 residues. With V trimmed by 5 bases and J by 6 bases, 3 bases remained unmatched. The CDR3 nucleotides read TGTGCCAGCAGTCGACTAGCGGGAGGACCCGGGGAGCTGTTTTTT. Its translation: CASSRLAGGPGELFF.

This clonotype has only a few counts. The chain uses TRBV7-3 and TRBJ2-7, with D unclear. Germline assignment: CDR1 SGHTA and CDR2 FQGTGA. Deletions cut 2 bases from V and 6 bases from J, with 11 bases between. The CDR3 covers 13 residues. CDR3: CASSLLGSLEQYF. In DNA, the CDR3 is TGTGCCAGCAGCTTACTCGGTAGCCTCGAGCAGTACTTC.

CDR3 in DNA: TGTGCCAGCAGTGAATCCCCCCAGGCCCAGGGGAATTCACCCCTCCACTTT. It is translated as CASSESPQAQGNSPLHF. The V gene is TRBV6-1, the J gene TRBJ1-6; tentative D call: TRBD1 (6 bases). This CDR3 is built from 17 residues. The V gene's germline CDR1 is MNHNS and CDR2 SASEGT. V shed 2 bases and J shed 7 bases, with 18 bases lying between them.

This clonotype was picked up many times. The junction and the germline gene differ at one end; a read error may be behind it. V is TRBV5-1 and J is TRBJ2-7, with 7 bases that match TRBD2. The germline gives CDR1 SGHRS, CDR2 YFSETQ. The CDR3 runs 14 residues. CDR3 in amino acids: CASSLGGRAYEQYF. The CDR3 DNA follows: TGTGCCAGCAGTTTAGGAGGGAGGGCCTACGAGCAGTACTTC.

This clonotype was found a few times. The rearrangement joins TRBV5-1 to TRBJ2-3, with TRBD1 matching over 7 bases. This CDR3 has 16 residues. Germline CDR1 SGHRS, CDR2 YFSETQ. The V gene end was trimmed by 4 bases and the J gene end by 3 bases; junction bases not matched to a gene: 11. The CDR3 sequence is CASSPMTGWRTDTQYF. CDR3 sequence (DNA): TGCGCCAGCAGCCCTATGACAGGGTGGAGAACAGATACGCAGTATTTT.